This T cell receptor (beta chain) was documented in a study of CD8 T cells in Susac syndrome. The CDR3 consists of 15 residues. After removal of 2 bases from V and 6 bases from J, the junction contained 9 bases not matched to a gene. Germline assignment: CDR1 SGHDN and CDR2 FVKESK. Random hexamers were used to reverse transcribe the RNA input (roughly 0.5 to 1 ug). MiXCR, run by TCRdb on the immunoSEQ multiplex PCR reads, gives a single entry per CDR3 protein. Found here are 120,000 to 150,000 distinct CDR3 sequences, about 94% of them singletons; the top ten hold over 0.075%. The sequence was collected from a human donor with Susac syndrome. Sequencing used CD4+ T cells from PBMCs. V and J are TRBV14 and TRBJ2-7, with 8 positions matching TRBD1. DNA of the CDR3: TGTGCCAGCAGCCAAATCCAGGGGGCGCGAAGCGAGCAGTACTTC. Translation gives CASSQIQGARSEQYF.